This is a list of T cell receptor beta chains from one sample in a study of blood T cells in healthy people across ages. TCRdb used MiXCR to reprocess the 5' RACE reads, holding one entry per CDR3 protein. The data show 800,000 to 900,000 distinct CDR3 sequences, with 60% to 80% seen just once and about 27% held by the top ten. Sequencing was carried out using blood. All receptors come from a man between 25 and 39 years old in good health. CDR3s include the opening cysteine and the closing phenylalanine or tryptophan. Fields, in order: V gene, J gene, D gene, clone size, CDR3 DNA, CDR3 protein. A D gene is named only where the DNA matches it firmly. Clone size, where shown, is once, few, many, or a class for clones that have expanded.

V: TRBV6-1
J: TRBJ2-1
D: -
size: -
DNA: TGTGCCAGCAGTGCCCTTTGGGGGGGGGCGCATGAGCAGTTCTTC
CDR3: CASSALWGGAHEQFF

V: TRBV6-1
J: TRBJ2-7
D: -
size: -
DNA: TGTGCCAGCAGGGCCCTGGCCGGGAGCTCCTACGAGCAGTACTTC
CDR3: CASRALAGSSYEQYF

V: TRBV7-2
J: TRBJ1-1
D: -
size: many
DNA: TGTGCCAGCAGCTTGCAGGCGAGTAACACTGAAGCTTTCTTT
CDR3: CASSLQASNTEAFF

V: TRBV30
J: TRBJ1-2
D: -
size: -
DNA: TGTGCCTGGACTGGGAACAGGGCTCTGAGCTACACCTTC
CDR3: CAWTGNRALSYTF

V: TRBV29-1
J: TRBJ2-7
D: TRBD1
size: few
DNA: TGCAGCGTTAGGGGGACAGGGACCTACGAGCAGTACTTC
CDR3: CSVRGTGTYEQYF

V: TRBV30
J: TRBJ1-6
D: -
size: once
DNA: TGTGCCTGGCAACCCGGGACGGGAAATTCACCCCTCCACTTT
CDR3: CAWQPGTGNSPLHF

V: TRBV24-1
J: TRBJ2-1
D: -
size: -
DNA: TGTGCCACCAGTGGGCTCCGGGGATCCACCTACAATGAGCAGTTCTTC
CDR3: CATSGLRGSTYNEQFF

V: TRBV7-3
J: TRBJ2-3
D: -
size: -
DNA: TGTGCCAGCAGTCGGGACCCAAGCACAGATACGCAGTATTTT
CDR3: CASSRDPSTDTQYF

V: TRBV5-1
J: TRBJ1-2
D: -
size: few
DNA: TGCGCCAGCAGCTTGGCAGAGGGGGTGGATGGCTACACCTTC
CDR3: CASSLAEGVDGYTF

V: TRBV6-2/TRBV6-3
J: TRBJ1-5
D: TRBD1
size: -
DNA: TGTGCCAGCAGGATACAGGGGGTTGATAAGCCCCAGCATTTT
CDR3: CASRIQGVDKPQHF

V: TRBV11-2
J: TRBJ1-2
D: -
size: once
DNA: TGTGCCAGCAGCCACGACGGAGGAATCACTAACTATGGCTACACCTTC
CDR3: CASSHDGGITNYGYTF

V: TRBV20-1
J: TRBJ1-1
D: -
size: -
DNA: TGCAGTGCTAGAGATGGGAACAGGCGGAACACTGAAGCTTTCTTT
CDR3: CSARDGNRRNTEAFF

V: TRBV6-4
J: TRBJ2-5
D: -
size: -
DNA: TGTGCCAGCAGTCCAACTGGGGGGGCATCGGAGACCCAGTACTTC
CDR3: CASSPTGGASETQYF

V: TRBV4-2
J: TRBJ1-2
D: -
size: few
DNA: TGTGCCAGCAGCCAAGATGATCGGGGAGACTATGGCTACACCTTC
CDR3: CASSQDDRGDYGYTF

V: TRBV2
J: TRBJ1-2
D: -
size: -
DNA: TGTGCCAGCTTTTCCCGACAAACTACCAGCTTCAACTATGGCTACACCTTC
CDR3: CASFSRQTTSFNYGYTF

V: TRBV9
J: TRBJ2-3
D: -
size: -
DNA: TGTGCCAGCAGCGGCGAGGGGGAAGATACGCAGTATTTT
CDR3: CASSGEGEDTQYF

V: TRBV6-6
J: TRBJ2-7
D: -
size: -
DNA: TGTGCCAGCAGTTACTCCCTATCGGACTTAACCTACGAGCAGTACTTC
CDR3: CASSYSLSDLTYEQYF

V: TRBV10-3
J: TRBJ2-1
D: -
size: few
DNA: TGTGCCATCAGAGAAGCGCCGGGGGATGAGCAGTTCTTC
CDR3: CAIREAPGDEQFF

V: TRBV2
J: TRBJ2-7
D: -
size: -
DNA: TGTGCCAGCCTTAGCTACGAGCAGTACTTC
CDR3: CASLSYEQYF

V: TRBV29-1
J: TRBJ2-1
D: TRBD2
size: -
DNA: TGCAGCGTAGGGACTAGCGGGGGGGCGAGGGAGCAGTTCTTC
CDR3: CSVGTSGGAREQFF

V: TRBV6-2/TRBV6-3
J: TRBJ2-5
D: TRBD2
size: -
DNA: TGTGCCTGCGGGAGGTTGGAGACCCAGTACTTC
CDR3: CACGRLETQYF

V: TRBV9
J: TRBJ2-5
D: -
size: -
DNA: TGTGCCAGCAGCGCCCTAGCGAGGGAGACCCAGTACTTC
CDR3: CASSALARETQYF

V: TRBV25-1
J: TRBJ2-1
D: TRBD2
size: -
DNA: TGTGCCAGCAGTGAATTTGGCCTAGCGGGGGACAATGAGCAGTTCTTC
CDR3: CASSEFGLAGDNEQFF

V: TRBV7-8
J: TRBJ1-1
D: TRBD1
size: few
DNA: TGTGCCAGCAGCGCGGACAGGGCCGCTGAAGCTTTCTTT
CDR3: CASSADRAAEAFF

V: TRBV29-1
J: TRBJ2-1
D: -
size: -
DNA: TGCAGCGCCACGAGCTCCTACGAGCAGTTCTTC
CDR3: CSATSSYEQFF

V: TRBV27
J: TRBJ2-7
D: TRBD1
size: -
DNA: TGTGCCAGCAGTTACGCCGACAGGGCCTACGAGCAGTACTTC
CDR3: CASSYADRAYEQYF

V: TRBV5-6
J: TRBJ2-7
D: TRBD2
size: -
DNA: TGTGCCAGCAGCATGATAGCGGGGGGGCGGAACGAGCAGTACTTC
CDR3: CASSMIAGGRNEQYF

V: TRBV27
J: TRBJ2-1
D: -
size: -
DNA: TGTGCCAGCAGTCCCACCTCAGGGGTGAATGAGCAGTTCTTC
CDR3: CASSPTSGVNEQFF

V: TRBV9
J: TRBJ1-4
D: -
size: -
DNA: TGTGCCAGCAGCGTAGGGGTTGTGACTAATGAAAAACTGTTTTTT
CDR3: CASSVGVVTNEKLFF

V: TRBV2
J: TRBJ2-1
D: TRBD2
size: -
DNA: TGTGCCAGCAGTGAAGTTAGCGGGGGTTACAATGAGCAGTTCTTC
CDR3: CASSEVSGGYNEQFF

V: TRBV29-1
J: TRBJ2-7
D: TRBD2
size: few
DNA: TGCAGCGTTGAAGGTCTGGCGGGGGACCCTAGCGGGGGGCCCTCCTACGAGCAGTACTTC
CDR3: CSVEGLAGDPSGGPSYEQYF

V: TRBV12-3/TRBV12-4
J: TRBJ1-2
D: -
size: -
DNA: TGTGCCAGCAGTTCCGTGTCCTTGGAGAGGGGCTACACCTTC
CDR3: CASSSVSLERGYTF

V: TRBV4-2
J: TRBJ2-5
D: -
size: -
DNA: TGTGCCAGCAGCCAAGATCTAGGACTTAAAGAGACCCAGTACTTC
CDR3: CASSQDLGLKETQYF

V: TRBV19
J: TRBJ2-5
D: -
size: few
DNA: TGTGCCAGTAGTATGAACAGAGGAGAGACCCAGTACTTC
CDR3: CASSMNRGETQYF

V: TRBV12-3/TRBV12-4
J: TRBJ2-3
D: TRBD2
size: few
DNA: TGTGCCAGCAACATACTAGCGAAGCCCACAGATACGCAGTATTTT
CDR3: CASNILAKPTDTQYF

V: TRBV20-1
J: TRBJ2-7
D: -
size: -
DNA: TGCAGTGCTAGCAAAAAATCGGAACAGGGCACCTACGAGCAGTACTTC
CDR3: CSASKKSEQGTYEQYF

V: TRBV10-3
J: TRBJ2-6
D: -
size: -
DNA: TGTGCCATCACCGCTGAACCCTCTGGGGCCAACGTCCTGACTTTC
CDR3: CAITAEPSGANVLTF

V: TRBV7-2
J: TRBJ2-3
D: -
size: -
DNA: TGTGCCAGCAGCCTTAGGACTGACTCAGATACGCAGTATTTT
CDR3: CASSLRTDSDTQYF

V: TRBV9
J: TRBJ2-1
D: TRBD2
size: once
DNA: TGTGCCAGCAGCGTAGCTACTAGCGGGGGTTACAATGAGCAGTTCTTC
CDR3: CASSVATSGGYNEQFF

V: TRBV7-3
J: TRBJ1-2
D: TRBD1
size: once
DNA: TGTGCCAGCAGCTCTTCCGGGACAGGGGGTATGAATGGCTACACCTTC
CDR3: CASSSSGTGGMNGYTF

V: TRBV6-5
J: TRBJ2-5
D: -
size: many
DNA: TGTGCCACCTTGCCCTCCAGGGCCCACCAAGAGACCCAGTACTTC
CDR3: CATLPSRAHQETQYF